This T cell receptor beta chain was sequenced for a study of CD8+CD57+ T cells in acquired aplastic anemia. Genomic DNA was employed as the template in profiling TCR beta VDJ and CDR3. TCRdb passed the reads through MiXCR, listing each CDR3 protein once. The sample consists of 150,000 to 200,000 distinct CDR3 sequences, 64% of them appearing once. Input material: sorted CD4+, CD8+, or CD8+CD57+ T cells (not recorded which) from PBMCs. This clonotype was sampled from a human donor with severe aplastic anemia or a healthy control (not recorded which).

CDR3 residues: CASSFGGGCEQYF. CDR3 DNA sequence: TGCGCCAGCAGCTTTGGGGGGGGCTGCGAGCAGTACTTC. The rearrangement links TRBV5-1 to TRBJ2-7; D is perhaps TRBD2 (7 bases). V lost 2 bases to trimming and J lost 6 bases, with 12 bases between them. The germline gives CDR1 SGHRS, CDR2 YFSETQ. CDR3 length equals 13 residues. The full variable domain, in which reference TRBV5-1 and TRBJ2-7 provide the parts outside the CDR3, is KAGVTQTPRYLIKTRGQQVTLSCSPISGHRSVSWYQQTPGQGLQFLFEYFSETQRNKGNFPGRFSGRQFSNSRSEMNVSTLELGDSALYLCASSFGGGCEQYFGPGTRLTVT.